The source of this T cell receptor (beta chain) is a study of preoperative IRX-2 immunotherapy in early breast cancer. Indicated treatment: preoperative locoregional IRX-2 cytokine immunotherapy. The CDR3 totals 14 residues. V was pared by 2 bases and J by 4 bases, with 11 bases between. CDR1 and CDR2 (germline): SGHAT, FQNNGV. Only in-frame clones appear in the TCRdb table, and some are missing; sequencing was by immunoSEQ multiplex PCR. The table shows tens of thousands of clones, with about 95% occurring only once. The TCR sequence derives from a human donor with breast cancer. This sample was gathered from a patient treated with IRX-2 immunotherapy. The chain carries TRBV11-2 and TRBJ1-1; D is perhaps TRBD1 (6 bases). CDR3 region: CASSLTQGPTEAFF. DNA of the CDR3: TGTGCCAGCAGCTTAACTCAGGGGCCCACTGAAGCTTTCTTT. Supplemented by reference TRBV11-2 and TRBJ1-1, the full variable domain reads EAGVAQSPRYKIIEKRQSVAFWCNPISGHATLYWYQQILGQGPKLLIQFQNNGVVDDSQLPKDRFSAERLKGVDSTLKIQPAKLEDSAVYLCASSLTQGPTEAFFGQGTRLTVV.